Listed here are 15 T cell receptor beta chains from one sample, sequenced in a study of shared clonotypes between healthy human individuals. Libraries were prepared by immunoSEQ multiplex PCR; TCRdb keeps only in-frame clonotypes and omits some of them. This table has about 2.2 million clones, 85% to 95% appearing once. CD45RO-negative, CCR7-positively selected cells formed the naive CD8 fraction, excluding terminally differentiated effector memory CD45RA+ cells. Specimen: naive CD8+ T cells from PBMCs. The receptors shown here come from a man younger than 35 in good health. Some clones in this sample may be carry-over from other donors' samples.

The V call is TRBV19, the J call TRBJ1-2, with 8 bases that match TRBD1. This CDR3 comprises 14 residues. Germline V CDR1 and CDR2: LNHDA, SQIVND (reference sequence). The junction had 3 bases not matched to a gene; V was cut back by 3 bases and J by 3 bases. This chain's CDR3 is CASSIRGLDYGYTF. CDR3 nucleotides: TGTGCCAGTAGTATCAGGGGGCTGGACTATGGCTACACCTTC.

The rearrangement links TRBV28 to TRBJ2-3; 7 bases are a match to TRBD2. CDR1 is MDHEN, CDR2 SYDVKM, per germline. V shed 6 bases, J shed 11 bases, and the junction held 11 bases outside the gene matches. This CDR3 has 13 residues. CDR3 nucleotide sequence: TGTGCCAGCAGCCCCGTCAGACTAGCCGGGCAGTATTTT. Its protein product is CASSPVRLAGQYF.

The chain links TRBV25-1 to TRBJ2-1; 8 nucleotides agree with TRBD1. V shed 1 base, J shed 4 bases, and the junction held 6 bases outside the gene matches. Germline V CDR1 and CDR2: MGHDK, SYGVNS. The CDR3 runs to 16 residues. The CDR3 coding sequence is TGTGCCAGCAGTGAATTAGGACAGGGCCTATACAATGAGCAGTTCTTC. This encodes CASSELGQGLYNEQFF. Based on the CDR3 plus reference TRBV25-1 and TRBJ2-1, the full variable domain is EADIYQTPRYLVIGTGKKITLECSQTMGHDKMYWYQQDPGMELHLIHYSYGVNSTEKGDLSSESTVSRIRTEHFPLTLESARPSHTSQYLCASSELGQGLYNEQFFGPGTRLTVL.

The gene calls are TRBV9 and TRBJ2-2, with D possibly being TRBD1 or TRBD2 (7 bases each). The length of the CDR3 is 18 residues. Trimming took off 3 bases at V and 5 bases at J, with 23 bases between the two ends. Germline loops: CDR1 SGDLS, CDR2 YYNGEE. The CDR3 here is CASSEAPERDSATGELFF. CDR3 coding DNA: TGTGCCAGCAGCGAGGCCCCCGAGCGGGACAGCGCTACCGGGGAGCTGTTTTTT.

The chain carries TRBV15 and TRBJ1-1; tentative D call: TRBD1 (5 bases). Trimming left V 7 bases short and J 0 bases short, with 12 bases between. The CDR3 extends over 14 amino acids. Germline lookup yields CDR1 LNHNV and CDR2 YYDKDF (reference sequence). CDR3 residues: CATTQGPVNTEAFF. The CDR3 DNA is TGTGCCACCACTCAGGGCCCGGTGAACACTGAAGCTTTCTTT.

This clone was counted once. V is TRBV7-9 and J is TRBJ2-5, with 8 bases matching TRBD1. V shed 2 bases, J shed 5 bases, and the junction held 7 bases outside the gene matches. The CDR3 consists of 15 residues. CDR1 and CDR2 (germline): SEHNR, FQNEAQ (reference sequence). The CDR3 region is CASSLRTGRNETQYF. CDR3 in DNA: TGTGCCAGCAGCTTACGGACAGGGAGGAATGAGACCCAGTACTTC.

The chain is built from TRBV27 and TRBJ2-7; the D call may be TRBD1 or TRBD2 (5 bases each). V was clipped by 4 bases and J by 0 bases, with 13 bases between them. This CDR3 has 15 residues. Germline V lookup: CDR1 MNHEY, CDR2 SMNVEV (reference sequence). The CDR3 bases are TGTGCCAGCAGTTCCGGGACGGTGAGCTCCTACGAGCAGTACTTC. Translation: CASSSGTVSSYEQYF.

V usage is TRBV14 and J usage is TRBJ2-7; D is tentatively TRBD1 or TRBD2 (6 bases each). Trimming removed 4 bases at V and 6 bases at J, with 16 bases between. CDR1 SGHDN and CDR2 FVKESK come from the germline V gene. The CDR3 is made up of 14 amino acids. For the CDR3, the DNA is TGTGCCAGCAGCCTCCTGGGCTCGGGGGCCGAGCAGTACTTC. It yields the protein CASSLLGSGAEQYF.

The chain has TRBV10-2 and TRBJ2-5; possibly TRBD2 for D (7 bases). CDR1 is WSHSY and CDR2 is SAAADI in the germline V gene. The CDR3 runs 15 residues. V was shortened by 7 bases and J by 5 bases, with 20 bases between the two germline ends. Here the CDR3 reads CASIPARGAEETQYF. CDR3 nucleotide sequence: TGCGCCAGCATCCCAGCCCGGGGGGCGGAGGAGACCCAGTACTTC.

This chain uses TRBV4-1 with TRBJ2-1; 11 bases match TRBD2. CDR1 is MGHRA and CDR2 is YSYEKL in the germline V gene. The ends lost 6 bases at V and 9 bases at J; junction bases unmatched: 10. The CDR3 length is 15 residues. CDR3 region: CASSLLAGESGEQFF. The CDR3 DNA follows: TGCGCCAGCAGTCTACTAGCGGGAGAGAGTGGTGAGCAGTTCTTC.

The chain combines TRBV6-5 with TRBJ1-3; TRBD1 might be the D (6 bases). V gave up 7 bases and J gave up 0 bases, with 13 bases separating them. The CDR3 has 15 amino acids. Germline CDR1 and CDR2: MNHEY and SVGAGI. The CDR3 nucleotides are TGTGCCAGCACAGGGGACGCAAACTCTGGAAACACCATATATTTT. Its protein product is CASTGDANSGNTIYF.

The chain uses TRBV11-2 and TRBJ2-7; D call uncertain. Germline V gene lookup returns CDR1 SGHAT and CDR2 FQNNGV. Trimming removed 5 bases from V and 0 bases from J, with 17 bases in between. The CDR3 runs 16 residues. The CDR3 region has the DNA TGTGCCAGCAGCCCCGATATGAGGAGAAGCTCCTACGAGCAGTACTTC. Amino acid sequence: CASSPDMRRSSYEQYF.

The chain carries TRBV28 and TRBJ2-1, with TRBD2 identical over 8 bases. CDR3 size: 14 residues. V was clipped by 3 bases and J by 8 bases; unmatched bases: 6. Germline lookup yields CDR1 MDHEN and CDR2 SYDVKM. CDR3: CASSFLGLADEQFF. In nucleotides, the CDR3 is TGTGCCAGCAGTTTCCTTGGACTAGCCGATGAGCAGTTCTTC.

The chain couples TRBV27 to TRBJ2-7, with 10 nucleotides matching TRBD2. J lost 4 bases, V lost 2 bases, and 5 bases had no gene match. CDR1 is MNHEY, CDR2 SMNVEV, per germline (reference sequence). This CDR3 region has 15 residues. The CDR3 loop reads CASSLTSGTLYEQYF. The CDR3 DNA reads as TGTGCCAGCAGTTTAACTAGCGGGACTTTATACGAGCAGTACTTC.

The genes are TRBV29-1 and TRBJ2-3, with D possibly being TRBD2 (6 bases). Germline CDR1 reads SQVTM; CDR2 reads ANQGSEA. The CDR3 extends over 13 amino acids. The V end was cut by 3 bases, the J end by 6 bases, with 13 bases between. The CDR3 sequence is CSVEGLTYDTQYF. CDR3 coding DNA: TGCAGCGTTGAGGGACTCACGTACGATACGCAGTATTTT.